Here is one T cell receptor (beta chain) with its context. This sample is part of a study of shared clonotypes between healthy human individuals. Data came from immunoSEQ multiplex PCR; TCRdb stores just in-frame clones and leaves some out. Altogether about 690,000 clones are present, 90% being singletons, with the ten largest covering roughly 36%. The germline CDR1 and CDR2 sequences are SQVTM and ANQGSEA. The CDR3 runs to 12 residues. Trimming stripped 2 bases from V and 9 bases from J, with 11 bases between. This TCR was sampled from a man younger than 35 in good health. Some clones in this sample may be carry-over from other donors' samples. What was sequenced was memory CD8+ T cells from PBMCs. Subset meaning: CD45RO+ cells pooled with CCR7-negative TemRA cells. This sequence joins TRBV29-1 and TRBJ1-3; D may be TRBD1 (5 bases). CDR3 in DNA: TGCAGCGTTGAAACAGGCCGTGCCACCATATATTTT. Protein product: CSVETGRATIYF.